Sequencing of this T cell receptor beta chain was carried out in a study of blood T cell repertoires in COVID-19. Germline CDR1 and CDR2: MNHEY and SVGAGI. The CDR3 sequence is 15 residues long. V was clipped by 6 bases and J by 7 bases, with 16 bases between them. Only a few counts were recorded for this clone. Methods used by the authors: Estimates of nucleated cell counts were drawn from the amplification of reference gene primers. TCRdb keeps only in-frame clones here, not all; method: immunoSEQ multiplex PCR. For V, J and clone size, that table is used; D and trimming come from the DNA. The data show about 70,000 clones, 87% seen once.

This clonotype was sampled from a man aged 50 or older with active COVID-19. V usage is TRBV6-5 and J usage is TRBJ1-6, with a weak D call TRBD1 (6 bases). The sequenced sample consisted of peripheral blood. CDR3: CASSGQPLPNSPLHF. The CDR3 coding sequence is TGTGCCAGCAGCGGACAGCCCCTACCAAATTCACCCCTCCACTTT.